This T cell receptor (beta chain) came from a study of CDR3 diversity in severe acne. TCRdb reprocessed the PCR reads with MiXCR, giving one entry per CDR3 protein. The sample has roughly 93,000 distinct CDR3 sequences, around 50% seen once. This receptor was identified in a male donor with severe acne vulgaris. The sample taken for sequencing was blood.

CDR3 bases: TGTGCCAGCAGTTTCGGGACGCTTATTACGGATGGCTACACCTTC. This codes for CASSFGTLITDGYTF. This chain uses TRBV27 with TRBJ1-2, with D possibly matching TRBD1 (5 bases). The CDR3 consists of 15 residues. Germline lookup yields CDR1 MNHEY and CDR2 SMNVEV (reference sequence). V lost 3 bases and J 6 bases, leaving 17 bases between the germline ends.